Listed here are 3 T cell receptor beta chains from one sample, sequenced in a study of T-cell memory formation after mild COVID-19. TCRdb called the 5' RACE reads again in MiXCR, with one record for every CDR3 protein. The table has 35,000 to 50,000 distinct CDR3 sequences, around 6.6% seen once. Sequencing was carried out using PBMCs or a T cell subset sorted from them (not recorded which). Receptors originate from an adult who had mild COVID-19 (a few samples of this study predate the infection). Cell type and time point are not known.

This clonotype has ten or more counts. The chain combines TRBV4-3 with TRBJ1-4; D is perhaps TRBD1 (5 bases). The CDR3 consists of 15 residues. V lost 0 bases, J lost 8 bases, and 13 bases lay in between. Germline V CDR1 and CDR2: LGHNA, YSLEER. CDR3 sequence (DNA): TGCGCCAGCAGCCAAGATTTTAATGGGGGGGAAAAACTGTTTTTT. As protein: CASSQDFNGGEKLFF.

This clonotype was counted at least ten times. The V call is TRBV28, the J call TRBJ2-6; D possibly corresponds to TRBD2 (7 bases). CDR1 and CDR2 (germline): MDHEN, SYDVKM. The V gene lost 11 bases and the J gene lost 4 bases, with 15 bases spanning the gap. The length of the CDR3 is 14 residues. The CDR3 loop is CASEGGSGANVLTF. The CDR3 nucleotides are TGTGCCTCCGAGGGGGGGTCCGGGGCCAACGTCCTGACTTTC.

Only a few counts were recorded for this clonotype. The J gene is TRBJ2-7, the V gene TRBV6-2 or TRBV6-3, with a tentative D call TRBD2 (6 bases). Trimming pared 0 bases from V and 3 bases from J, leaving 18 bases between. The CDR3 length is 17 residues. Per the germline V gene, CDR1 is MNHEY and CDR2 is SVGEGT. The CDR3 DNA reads TGTGCCAGCAGTTACTCGATGGCAGGGACTGTTGTCTACGAGCAGTACTTC. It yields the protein CASSYSMAGTVVYEQYF.